Listed here are 9 T cell receptor beta chains from one sample, sequenced in a study of response to subunit inactivated influenza vaccine. TCRdb independently ran MiXCR on the RT-PCR reads; one entry per CDR3 protein. The table records roughly 650,000 distinct CDR3 sequences, 14% of them present only once. The sequencing used PBMCs from blood, collected around 15 days before vaccination. These TCRs come from a man in his fifties who received an inactivated influenza vaccine.

This clonotype was seen more than once but under ten times. J is TRBJ2-1 and V is TRBV7-2; D gene unclear. The CDR3 spans 13 residues. Germline V CDR1 and CDR2: SGHTA, FQGNSA. The V gene lost 5 bases and the J gene lost 8 bases, with 13 bases spanning the gap. The CDR3, as DNA: TGTGCCAGCAGCCCTACTAACCACGATGAGCAGTTCTTC. Amino acid sequence: CASSPTNHDEQFF. Full variable domain (outside the CDR3, taken from reference TRBV7-2 and TRBJ2-1): GAGVSQSPSNKVTEKGKDVELRCDPISGHTALYWYRQSLGQGLEFLIYFQGNSAPDKSGLPSDRFSAERTGGSVSTLTIQRTQQEDSAVYLCASSPTNHDEQFFGPGTRLTVL.

J is TRBJ2-2 and V is TRBV7-2; 11 positions agree with TRBD1. Trimming took 5 bases from V and 5 from J; bases not matched to a gene: 7. Germline CDR1 is SGHTA and CDR2 is FQGNSA. The CDR3 extends over 16 amino acids. The CDR3 here is CASSIAGTGGTGELFF. CDR3 DNA sequence: TGTGCCAGCAGCATCGCCGGGACAGGGGGAACCGGGGAGCTGTTTTTT.

This clonotype has just a few counts. This chain links TRBV6-5 with TRBJ2-5; D is uncertain. This CDR3 is built from 14 residues. Germline V gene data show CDR1 as MNHEY and CDR2 as SVGAGI. Between the trimmed V and J ends, which lost 0 bases and 1 base, there was a span of 6 bases. The CDR3: CASSYSSGQETQYF. The CDR3 bases are TGTGCCAGCAGTTACTCGTCAGGCCAAGAGACCCAGTACTTC.

This clonotype showed up just a few times. This rearrangement joins TRBV2 to TRBJ2-5; 12 bases match TRBD2. Germline V gene data show CDR1 as SNHLY and CDR2 as FYNNEI. This CDR3 spans 15 amino acids. V trimming: 2 bases; J trimming: 4 bases; junction bases outside the gene matches: 2. The CDR3 region is CASSERGLAGETQYF. CDR3 nucleotides: TGTGCCAGCAGTGAAAGGGGACTAGCGGGAGAGACCCAGTACTTC. Looking up the rest from reference TRBV2 and TRBJ2-5 gives the full variable domain: EPEVTQTPSHQVTQMGQEVILRCVPISNHLYFYWYRQILGQKVEFLVSFYNNEISEKSEIFDDQFSVERPDGSNFTLKIRSTKLEDSAMYFCASSERGLAGETQYFGPGTRLLVL.

This clonotype was recorded at least ten times. V and J are TRBV7-9 and TRBJ1-2, with 7 positions matching TRBD1. Germline trimming cut 5 bases from V and 7 bases from J; bases unmatched to any gene: 10. The CDR3 is made up of 14 amino acids. Germline values: CDR1 SEHNR, CDR2 FQNEAQ (reference sequence). Here the CDR3 reads CASSPTGFDAGYTF. In nucleotides, the CDR3 is TGTGCCAGCAGCCCGACAGGGTTTGACGCTGGCTACACCTTC.

This clonotype occurred a few times. The gene calls are TRBV28 and TRBJ2-1, with 12 bases lining up with TRBD2. Germline CDR1 is MDHEN and CDR2 is SYDVKM. V lost 4 bases to trimming and J lost 8 bases; unmatched junction nucleotides: 6. The CDR3 has 15 amino acids. The CDR3 here is CASSSLAGGRDEQFF. As DNA, the CDR3 is TGTGCCAGCAGTTCTCTAGCGGGGGGGCGGGATGAGCAGTTCTTC.

The V and J genes are TRBV20-1 and TRBJ1-1, with D possibly being TRBD1 (6 bases). The germline V and J ends were trimmed by 3 bases and 2 bases, with 13 bases remaining between them. The length of the CDR3 is 14 residues. Looked up from germline, CDR1 is DFQATT and CDR2 is SNEGSKA (reference sequence). The CDR3 region has the DNA TGCAGTGCTAGGGGGTACAGGGTCAACACTGAAGCTTTCTTT. Protein: CSARGYRVNTEAFF.

This clonotype was observed a handful of times. The chain couples TRBV20-1 to TRBJ2-1, with TRBD2 identical over 8 bases. The CDR3 consists of 18 residues. Germline V CDR1 and CDR2: DFQATT, SNEGSKA (reference sequence). V gave up 3 bases and J gave up 6 bases; unmatched junction bases: 19. The CDR3 coding sequence is TGCAGTGCTAGGCCCAGCGGCAGCGGGAGATCACCGGGCAATGAGCAGTTCTTC. It specifies CSARPSGSGRSPGNEQFF.

This clonotype was seen a few times. The rearrangement uses TRBV28 and TRBJ1-6; D is undetermined. Looked up from germline, CDR1 is MDHEN and CDR2 is SYDVKM. V was cut by 2 bases and J by 9 bases, with 8 bases left in between. The CDR3 totals 13 residues. The CDR3 spells CASSLSGISPLHF. The CDR3, as DNA: TGTGCCAGCAGTTTAAGCGGAATTTCACCCCTCCACTTT.